This TCR beta chain was found in a study of T-cell memory formation after mild COVID-19 (dated by TCRdb to about 2021). Regarding the complete study: TCR sequence clusters from the two donors were largely donor specific. In a couple of donors, T-cell clones that expanded and contracted after mild COVID-19 were tracked by sequencing TCRalpha and TCRbeta repertoires over time. Two young, previously healthy adult volunteers, one female and one male, were included in the cohort. Beyond this particular receptor, the publication reports: Some responding clones were found in pre-infection memory, which suggests that pre-existing cross-reactive memory T cells took part in the SARS-CoV-2 response. Clones that contracted from day 15 to 85 showed balanced CD4/CD8 phenotypes, whereas a second wave of clones that expanded from day 15 to 37 leaned towards CD4+. Contracting CD4+ clones appeared mostly in the CM and EM memory subsets, whereas CD8+ clones were enriched in EMRA. SARS-CoV-2 specificity was not confirmed for the second-wave clones peaking on day 37. The study covered only a couple of mild cases, and larger cohorts including severe cases with pre-infection samples were considered necessary.

Sequenced on an Illumina NovaSeq 6000. cDNA libraries for TCRalpha and TCRbeta were prepared by 5'RACE using constant-segment primers, with sample barcodes and unique molecular identifiers added. RNA was extracted from every sample with Trizol reagent. The libraries were amplified in two PCR steps, and the second step added a second sample barcode and Illumina TruSeq adapters. The libraries were sequenced on an Illumina NovaSeq using 2 x 150 bp paired-end reads. The paper's data handling went like this. Reads were demultiplexed and collapsed into UMI-guided consensus sequences with migec v1.2.7. Using mixcr v2.1.11, UMI consensuses were aligned to TRA and TRB V and J templates and then assembled into clonotypes. Expanded or contracted clonotypes were those called significant by both edgeR and NoisET, with noise models trained on biological replicates. For edgeR calls, the thresholds were a false discovery rate-adjusted p below 0.01 and a log2 fold-change of 1. As an exploratory analysis of dynamics, PCA with hierarchical clustering was applied to max-normalized trajectories of the 1000 most abundant clonotypes. Each responding clone was given a CD4 or CD8 phenotype based on the CD4+ and CD8+ repertoires, which had been sequenced separately. TCRdb cleaned the public reads at Q25 with fastp, built clones with MiXCR and kept in-frame beta chains. Identical CDR3 proteins give one entry, which carries the most common genes and DNA. V and J calls and clone size were set by TCRdb, not the authors. Here the sample has roughly 160,000 distinct CDR3 sequences; approximately 10% occur a single time. 3% to 4% of the sample is taken by the ten largest.

As a fraction of the sample, this clonotype is medium-sized (0.01 to 0.1%). Its antigen is unknown. Qualities for individual bases were not recorded, and no much larger clone is one base off. PBMCs were isolated by Ficoll-Paque density gradient centrifugation. The germline V gene yields SGHRS for CDR1 and YFSETQ for CDR2. The CDR3 holds 16 amino acids from the cysteine to the phenylalanine. CDR3 DNA only is kept here, 48 bases in frame from base 1. Trimmed from V: 0 bases; trimmed from J: 1 base; junction bases lacking a gene match: 2. The sequencing input was PBMCs or a T cell subset sorted from them (not recorded which). The sequence is built from TRBV5-1 and TRBJ2-3; TRBD1 matches 10 bases in the middle. This TCR was sampled from a man aged 18 to 29 who had mild COVID-19 (a few samples of this study predate the infection). The sample titles of this study are shuffled in the database, so cell type and time point are left out; the donor was told from shared clones. The CDR3: CASSLATGGGTDTQYF. Here is the DNA: TGCGCCAGCAGCTTGGCGACAGGGGGCGGCACAGATACGCAGTATTTT.